The 21 T cell receptor beta chains below were found in one sample sequenced in a study of blood T cell repertoires in COVID-19. Produced via immunoSEQ multiplex PCR; TCRdb's table is partial and in-frame only. The data contain some 430,000 clones, 80% to 95% of them singletons. Sequenced: PBMCs or T cells enriched from blood (not recorded which). The origin of the receptors is a man between 18 and 29 years old who had recovered from COVID-19.

The chain couples TRBV10-3 to TRBJ2-2; D may be TRBD1 (6 bases). The CDR3 spans 15 residues. Germline CDR1 and CDR2: ENHRY and SYGVKD. V was trimmed by 6 bases and J by 5 bases, leaving 16 bases between them. For the CDR3, the DNA is TGTGCCATCAGAAGGGGGTCGGACTCAACCGGGGAGCTGTTTTTT. It yields the protein CAIRRGSDSTGELFF.

This clone was recorded a few times. The chain carries TRBV28 and TRBJ1-5, with unresolved D. From germline, CDR1 is MDHEN and CDR2 SYDVKM. The CDR3 is 11 amino acids. Trimming stripped 10 bases from V and 7 bases from J, with 11 bases between. CDR3 coding DNA: TGTGCCACCCGCGCGGGGCAGCCCCAGCATTTT. Translated: CATRAGQPQHF. Full variable domain (remainder filled in from reference TRBV28 and TRBJ1-5): DVKVTQSSRYLVKRTGEKVFLECVQDMDHENMFWYRQDPGLGLRLIYFSYDVKMKEKGDIPEGYSVSREKKERFSLILESASTNQTSMYLCATRAGQPQHFGDGTRLSIL.

This chain uses TRBV2 with TRBJ2-5; TRBD2 agrees at 10 bases. Looked up from germline, CDR1 is SNHLY and CDR2 is FYNNEI. The V gene end was trimmed by 4 bases and the J gene end by 5 bases; junction bases not matched to a gene: 4. CDR3 length: 14 residues. The DNA of the CDR3 is TGTGCCAGCAGTGGCGGGACTAGCGCGGAGACCCAGTACTTC. Translation: CASSGGTSAETQYF. Variable domain in full (rest from reference TRBV2 and TRBJ2-5): EPEVTQTPSHQVTQMGQEVILRCVPISNHLYFYWYRQILGQKVEFLVSFYNNEISEKSEIFDDQFSVERPDGSNFTLKIRSTKLEDSAMYFCASSGGTSAETQYFGPGTRLLVL.

V and J are TRBV28 and TRBJ2-1, with a tentative D call TRBD2 (5 bases). V was clipped by 1 base and J by 0 bases, with 7 bases between them. CDR3 length equals 15 residues. Germline CDR1 and CDR2: MDHEN and SYDVKM. In nucleotides, the CDR3 is TGTGCCAGCAGTTTATTAGGACTCTCCTACAATGAGCAGTTCTTC. Residues: CASSLLGLSYNEQFF.

J is TRBJ1-3 and V is TRBV9, with D tentatively TRBD1 (5 bases). The CDR3 extends over 15 amino acids. The ends were cut back, 4 bases at V and 3 bases at J, with 14 bases in the middle. Germline V gene data show CDR1 as SGDLS and CDR2 as YYNGEE. The CDR3 reads CASSPGGGSGNTIYF. The DNA of the CDR3 is TGTGCCAGCAGCCCTGGGGGGGGAAGTGGAAACACCATATATTTT.

The chain links TRBV19 to TRBJ2-7, with D tentatively TRBD1 (7 bases). The V and J ends lost 1 base and 2 bases respectively, with 12 bases between them. Germline V CDR1 and CDR2: LNHDA, SQIVND (reference sequence). This CDR3 has 15 residues. The CDR3 spells CASSIGGTEAYEQYF. Written as DNA, the CDR3 is TGTGCCAGTAGTATAGGCGGGACAGAGGCCTACGAGCAGTACTTC.

V and J are TRBV28 and TRBJ1-5; maybe TRBD1 (6 bases). V was cut by 9 bases and J by 1 base, with 16 bases left in between. This CDR3 region has 15 residues. The V gene's germline CDR1 is MDHEN and CDR2 SYDVKM. CDR3 region: CASSERGKSNQPQHF. The CDR3 DNA is TGTGCCAGTTCTGAGAGGGGGAAAAGCAATCAGCCCCAGCATTTT.

The J gene is TRBJ2-1, the V gene TRBV3-1 (or the pseudogene TRBV3-2), with D tentatively TRBD1 (6 bases). Between the trimmed V and J ends, which lost 1 base and 10 bases, there was a span of 8 bases. The CDR3 has 12 residues. The germline gives CDR1 LGHDT, CDR2 YNNKEL (reference sequence). CDR3 DNA sequence: TGTGCCAGCAGCCAAGGTGGGGGCGAGCAGTTCTTC. This encodes CASSQGGGEQFF.

Only one count was recorded for this clone. V is TRBV6-5 and J is TRBJ1-3, with 8 nucleotides matching TRBD1. J lost 0 bases, V lost 7 bases, and 5 bases had no gene match. CDR1 MNHEY and CDR2 SVGAGI come from the germline V gene. The CDR3 runs 15 residues. CDR3 nucleotides: TGTGCCAGCATGACAGGGGCTTTCTCTGGAAACACCATATATTTT. Residues: CASMTGAFSGNTIYF.

The rearrangement joins TRBV12-3 or TRBV12-4 to TRBJ1-1, with D perhaps matching TRBD1 (5 bases). V lost 7 bases to trimming and J lost 1 base, with 10 bases between them. The CDR3 is 13 residues long. CDR3 residues: CASKGRANTEAFF. CDR3 sequence (DNA): TGTGCCAGCAAGGGCAGGGCGAACACTGAAGCTTTCTTT.

This clone was seen only once. This rearrangement joins TRBV29-1 to TRBJ1-1; no firm D call. The germline V gene encodes CDR1 SQVTM and CDR2 ANQGSEA. V dropped 7 bases and J dropped 6 bases, with 12 bases sitting between them. The CDR3 has 11 residues. This chain's CDR3 is CSGHSGAEAFF. In DNA, the CDR3 is TGCAGCGGACATTCGGGAGCTGAAGCTTTCTTT.

The CDR3 region has the DNA TGCGCCAGCAGCGGAACACTAGCGGGGAGGTACAATGAGCAGTTCTTC. This gives the protein CASSGTLAGRYNEQFF. The J gene is TRBJ2-1, the V gene TRBV5-1; 10 nucleotides agree with TRBD2. Germline assignment: CDR1 SGHRS and CDR2 YFSETQ. The CDR3 runs 16 residues. The V and J ends lost 4 bases and 4 bases, in that order; junction bases with no gene match: 8.

This chain connects TRBV5-1 to TRBJ2-1, with 14 positions matching TRBD2. With V trimmed by 5 bases and J by 9 bases, 10 bases remained unmatched. Germline CDR1 SGHRS, CDR2 YFSETQ. The CDR3 is 16 amino acids. This CDR3 reads CASRPAGTSGRSEQFF. The CDR3 DNA is TGCGCCAGCAGGCCTGCCGGGACTAGCGGGAGATCTGAGCAGTTCTTC.

This clone showed up just a few times. The genes are TRBV27 and TRBJ2-1; 9 bases are shared with TRBD2. Germline-derived CDR1 and CDR2 are MNHEY and SMNVEV (reference sequence). Losses at the gene ends were 6 bases for V and 7 bases for J; bases not matched to a gene: 10. This CDR3 contains 15 residues. DNA of the CDR3: TGTGCCAGCAGCATCGCAGCGGGAGGTGGGAATGAGCAGTTCTTC. Amino acid sequence: CASSIAAGGGNEQFF.

The chain is built from TRBV7-9 and TRBJ1-3; 9 bases are shared with TRBD1. This CDR3 has 16 amino acids. V shed 6 bases and J 2 bases; nucleotides not matched to a gene: 8. Germline V CDR1 and CDR2: SEHNR, FQNEAQ (reference sequence). CDR3 amino acids: CASSPNRGPAGNTIYF. In DNA, the CDR3 is TGTGCCAGCAGTCCCAACAGGGGGCCCGCTGGAAACACCATATATTTT.

This chain joins TRBV5-6 and TRBJ2-7; 11 bases are shared with TRBD2. CDR3 length: 17 amino acids. CDR1 is SGHDT and CDR2 is YYEEEE in the germline V gene. After removal of 2 bases from V and 3 bases from J, the junction contained 10 bases not matched to a gene. As DNA, the CDR3 is TGTGCCAGCAGCTTCGGGACTAGCGGATGGCGAAACTACGAGCAGTACTTC. Its protein product is CASSFGTSGWRNYEQYF.

This clone appeared once. V gene TRBV5-1 combines with J gene TRBJ2-3; TRBD2 aligns across 11 bases. Germline V gene sequence: CDR1 SGHRS, CDR2 YFSETQ. The V gene end was trimmed by 4 bases and the J gene end by 0 bases; junction bases not matched to a gene: 7. There are 17 residues in the CDR3. The CDR3 DNA reads as TGCGCCAGCAGCAAAGGGACTAGCGGAACTAGCACAGATACGCAGTATTTT. It is translated as CASSKGTSGTSTDTQYF.

This clone was counted a few times. The chain is built from TRBV11-2 and TRBJ1-2; D remains ambiguous. Trimming removed 1 base from V and 0 bases from J, with 9 bases in between. Germline V gene lookup returns CDR1 SGHAT and CDR2 FQNNGV. The CDR3 contains 15 residues. CDR3 DNA sequence: TGTGCCAGCAGCTTAGGTTCCCCCGCTAACTATGGCTACACCTTC. It is translated as CASSLGSPANYGYTF.

V gene TRBV4-1 combines with J gene TRBJ1-3; 7 nucleotides align to TRBD1. V was clipped by 4 bases and J by 4 bases; unmatched bases: 7. The CDR3 covers 15 residues. Germline V lookup: CDR1 MGHRA, CDR2 YSYEKL. As DNA, the CDR3 is TGCGCCAGCAGCCGGGCCCCGGGACAGGGAAACACCATATATTTT. This sequence encodes CASSRAPGQGNTIYF.

This clone has a handful of counts. V and J are TRBV28 and TRBJ1-4; D gene unclear. Germline V CDR1 and CDR2: MDHEN, SYDVKM. CDR3 length: 14 residues. V was clipped by 6 bases and J by 2 bases, with 10 bases between them. DNA for the CDR3: TGTGCCAGCAGCCCCAGGAGGACTAATGAAAAACTGTTTTTT. It yields the protein CASSPRRTNEKLFF.

The V gene is TRBV27, the J gene TRBJ1-5, with D possibly matching TRBD1 (5 bases). The CDR3 totals 14 residues. The V gene lost 0 bases and the J gene lost 4 bases, with 7 bases spanning the gap. Germline V gene data show CDR1 as MNHEY and CDR2 as SMNVEV (reference sequence). The CDR3 loop reads CASSLSSGNQPQHF. As DNA, the CDR3 is TGTGCCAGCAGTTTATCCTCAGGGAATCAGCCCCAGCATTTT.